This T cell receptor beta chain was retrieved from a study of regulatory T cells in long-lasting Graves disease. This clonotype was detected many times. The CDR3 is 13 residues long. CDR1 SQVTM and CDR2 ANQGSEA come from the germline V gene. V dropped 0 bases and J dropped 0 bases, with 6 bases sitting between them. The time point is: newly diagnosed GD, antithyroid drugs for less than 3 months. Extracted PBMC RNA gave rise to the TCR library. Construction of the TCR beta libraries employed iRepertoire HTBI primers in conjunction with Arm-PCR of CDR3 regions. Using its own MiXCR run on the multiplex PCR reads, TCRdb lists one record per CDR3 protein. The table lists about 300,000 distinct CDR3 sequences, 18% of them singletons, with less than 45% in the top ten.

Here the sequenced sample was peripheral blood mononuclear cells (PBMCs), taken at new diagnosis, from a patient treated with antithyroid drugs. The clonotype was recovered from a female donor with Graves disease. The V call is TRBV29-1, the J call TRBJ2-7; the D is unclear. CDR3 protein: CSVEENISYEQYF. CDR3 sequence (DNA): TGCAGCGTTGAAGAGAACATCTCCTACGAGCAGTACTTC.